These T cell receptor beta chains were read from a single sample in a study of blood T cells in healthy people across ages. TCRdb used MiXCR to reprocess the 5' RACE reads, holding one entry per CDR3 protein. This table has more than 700,000 distinct CDR3 sequences, about 55% appearing once. Sequencing used blood. The source is an older man in good health. Each CDR3 is given with its conserved first and last residue. The D gene is left open where the match is weak. The size entry is marked missing in some rows and otherwise reads once, few, many or a size class.

d_call	v_call	j_call	cdr3_length	clone_size	cdr3_aa	cdr3_nt
TRBD1	TRBV6-1	TRBJ2-2	17	NA	CASRARDRPSPAGELFF	TGTGCCAGCAGGGCCCGGGACAGACCATCCCCAGCCGGGGAGCTGTTTTTT
TRBD2	TRBV6-6	TRBJ2-1	17	few	CASSYSGTTVYSGEQFF	TGTGCCAGCAGTTACTCAGGGACTACGGTGTACTCAGGGGAGCAGTTCTTC
NA	TRBV20-1	TRBJ2-5	16	few	CSARDLRGPGEETQYF	TGCAGTGCTAGAGATCTTAGGGGACCGGGGGAAGAGACCCAGTACTTC
NA	TRBV18	TRBJ1-1	14	NA	CASSPRQLNTEAFF	TGTGCCAGCTCACCAAGGCAGTTGAACACTGAAGCTTTCTTT
NA	TRBV5-1	TRBJ1-2	14	few	CASNVGGFNYGYTF	TGCGCCAGCAACGTAGGCGGATTTAACTATGGCTACACCTTC
TRBD1	TRBV12-3/TRBV12-4	TRBJ1-6	14	NA	CASSLLTGDSPLHF	TGTGCCAGCAGTTTGCTTACAGGGGATTCACCCCTCCACTTT
NA	TRBV5-1	TRBJ1-2	14	NA	CASSLEYPGHGYTF	TGCGCCAGCAGCTTGGAGTACCCTGGGCATGGCTACACCTTC
NA	TRBV14	TRBJ2-1	14	few	CASSQTGSYNEQFF	TGTGCCAGCAGCCAGACAGGTTCGTACAATGAGCAGTTCTTC
NA	TRBV7-3	TRBJ1-1	13	once	CASSSQVDTEAFF	TGTGCCAGCAGCTCCCAGGTGGACACTGAAGCTTTCTTT
TRBD2	TRBV2	TRBJ2-4	15	NA	CASGPQGLAGNIQYF	TGTGCCAGCGGGCCTCAGGGACTAGCGGGAAACATTCAGTACTTC
TRBD2	TRBV6-1	TRBJ2-1	15	NA	CASIPTSGGYNEQFF	TGTGCCAGCATCCCGACTAGCGGGGGATACAATGAGCAGTTCTTC
NA	TRBV20-1	TRBJ2-1	13	NA	CSASGRLGNEQFF	TGCAGTGCCAGCGGACGCCTGGGCAATGAGCAGTTCTTC
NA	TRBV12-3/TRBV12-4	TRBJ1-1	14	few	CASSFNRRNTEAFF	TGTGCCAGCAGTTTCAACAGAAGGAACACTGAAGCTTTCTTT
NA	TRBV29-1	TRBJ2-3	11	few	CLVGVRGYAYF	TGCCTCGTTGGGGTCAGGGGATACGCGTATTTT
NA	TRBV20-1	TRBJ2-1	15	once	CSARASTRSYNEQFF	TGCAGTGCTAGAGCCAGTACTAGATCCTACAATGAGCAGTTCTTC
TRBD1	TRBV28	TRBJ1-2	14	NA	CASSLSQGARGYTF	TGTGCCAGCAGTTTATCACAGGGGGCGCGGGGCTACACCTTC
NA	TRBV7-2	TRBJ1-5	17	NA	CASSYQTGGQGNQPQHF	TGTGCCAGCAGCTACCAAACGGGGGGCCAGGGCAATCAGCCCCAGCATTTT
TRBD1	TRBV4-1	TRBJ2-4	18	NA	CASSQGASRGIAKNIQYF	TGCGCCAGCAGCCAAGGTGCCAGCAGGGGGATAGCCAAAAACATTCAGTACTTC
TRBD1	TRBV5-1	TRBJ2-7	14	few	CASSLAQGAQEQYF	TGCGCCAGCAGCTTGGCCCAGGGGGCTCAGGAGCAGTACTTC
TRBD2	TRBV20-1	TRBJ2-3	16	NA	CSAPHGGRGVKDTQYF	TGCAGTGCTCCGCATGGCGGGCGGGGGGTTAAGGATACGCAGTATTTT
TRBD2	TRBV4-2	TRBJ2-3	16	NA	CASSSQAGPSPRDAYF	TGTGCCAGCAGCTCGCAAGCGGGGCCTTCCCCCAGAGACGCGTATTTT
TRBD2	TRBV28	TRBJ2-1	16	few	CASSSRLAGYRLEQFF	TGTGCCAGCAGTTCCCGACTAGCGGGATACAGGCTTGAGCAGTTCTTC
TRBD2	TRBV20-1	TRBJ2-3	18	NA	CSARGPGTSGSSTDTQYF	TGCAGTGCTAGAGGGCCCGGGACTAGCGGGTCTAGCACAGATACGCAGTATTTT
TRBD1	TRBV4-1	TRBJ2-7	17	NA	CASSLLWGGQGFYEQYF	TGCGCCAGCAGCCTCCTTTGGGGGGGACAGGGGTTCTACGAGCAGTACTTC
TRBD1	TRBV2	TRBJ2-5	12	NA	CAAGTGGLEQYF	TGTGCCGCCGGGACAGGGGGCTTAGAGCAGTACTTC
NA	TRBV3-1	TRBJ2-5	14	NA	CASSRITGSETQYF	TGTGCCAGCAGTCGCATTACAGGGTCGGAGACCCAGTACTTC
NA	TRBV5-1	TRBJ1-1	14	NA	CASSLERPNTEAFF	TGCGCCAGCAGCTTGGAGCGGCCGAACACTGAAGCTTTCTTT
NA	TRBV20-1	TRBJ1-6	15	few	CSAMLGGRGDSPLHF	TGCAGTGCTATGTTGGGGGGCCGGGGGGATTCACCCCTCCACTTT
TRBD2	TRBV11-2	TRBJ2-4	16	NA	CASSYLAGATKNIQYF	TGTGCCAGCAGCTACTTAGCGGGAGCAACCAAAAACATTCAGTACTTC
NA	TRBV7-9	TRBJ1-3	14	NA	CVSSPDISGNTIYF	TGTGTCAGCAGCCCAGACATCTCTGGAAACACCATATATTTT
TRBD2	TRBV28	TRBJ2-4	13	few	CASSSGGKNIQYF	TGTGCCAGCAGTTCGGGAGGGAAAAACATTCAGTACTTC
NA	TRBV20-1	TRBJ2-7	13	few	CSASGTGFGEQYF	TGCAGTGCTTCGGGGACGGGTTTCGGCGAGCAGTACTTC
NA	TRBV10-3	TRBJ1-2	12	NA	CASRPDNYGYTF	TGTGCCAGCCGTCCAGACAACTATGGCTACACCTTC
NA	TRBV9	TRBJ2-7	15	NA	CASSSVGALSYEQYF	TGTGCCAGCAGTTCCGTCGGGGCCCTGTCCTACGAGCAGTACTTC
NA	TRBV5-1	TRBJ1-2	13	NA	CASSDDSSYGYTF	TGCGCCAGCAGCGATGACAGCTCCTATGGCTACACCTTC
NA	TRBV7-8	TRBJ2-2	13	NA	CASSWGYTGELFF	TGTGCCAGCAGCTGGGGCTACACCGGGGAGCTGTTTTTT
NA	TRBV5-1	TRBJ2-5	13	NA	CASSPGSEETQYF	TGCGCCAGCAGCCCTGGATCAGAAGAGACCCAGTACTTC
TRBD1	TRBV10-3	TRBJ2-3	17	NA	CAISESGQTSSTDTQYF	TGTGCCATCAGTGAGTCGGGACAGACCTCTAGCACAGATACGCAGTATTTT
NA	TRBV6-6	TRBJ2-3	14	few	CASSYRGGTDTQYF	TGTGCCAGCAGTTACCGCGGGGGCACAGATACGCAGTATTTT
NA	TRBV20-1	TRBJ2-7	15	few	CSATNQGSAGYEQYF	TGCAGTGCTACAAATCAGGGGTCCGCGGGTTACGAGCAGTACTTC
TRBD2	TRBV11-2	TRBJ2-7	14	NA	CASSLEVSGPEQYF	TGTGCCAGCAGCTTAGAGGTTAGCGGGCCTGAGCAGTACTTC
NA	TRBV7-8	TRBJ2-3	15	NA	CASSLSGSRPDTQYF	TGTGCCAGCAGCTTAAGCGGCTCTCGCCCAGATACGCAGTATTTT
TRBD1	TRBV3-1	TRBJ2-5	14	NA	CASSPQGAGGTQYF	TGTGCCAGCAGCCCACAGGGGGCTGGGGGGACCCAGTACTTC
NA	TRBV3-1	TRBJ2-1	13	once	CASSVAEVGEQFF	TGTGCCAGCTCGGTAGCTGAGGTCGGTGAGCAGTTCTTC
NA	TRBV29-1	TRBJ1-1	13	NA	CSVVGHLNTEAFF	TGCAGCGTTGTCGGACACCTAAACACTGAAGCTTTCTTT
TRBD2	TRBV6-1	TRBJ2-3	16	few	CASSEASGSFADTQYF	TGTGCCAGCAGTGAAGCGAGCGGGAGTTTTGCAGATACGCAGTATTTT
NA	TRBV20-1	TRBJ2-1	17	NA	CSARPTEDYISYNEQFF	TGCAGTGCTAGACCGACCGAGGACTACATATCCTACAATGAGCAGTTCTTC
NA	TRBV9	TRBJ2-2	15	NA	CASSGSGLNTGELFF	TGTGCCAGCAGCGGTTCGGGACTTAACACCGGGGAGCTGTTTTTT
NA	TRBV27	TRBJ2-7	13	once	CANSLSGDYEQYF	TGTGCCAACAGTTTATCAGGGGACTACGAGCAGTACTTC